These 30 T cell receptor beta chains were all obtained from the same sample, sequenced in a study of glioma-infiltrating T cells after dendritic cell vaccination. Method: immunoSEQ multiplex PCR; TCRdb's copy keeps in-frame clones and lacks some. The sample lists tens of thousands of clones; about 85% were seen once. Stated time point: after dendritic cell vaccination, including at tumor progression/relapse. The sample was blood, taken after dendritic cell vaccination. These receptors were collected from a human donor with glioblastoma.

The table lists this clone with a count of one. The V and J genes are TRBV20-1 and TRBJ2-7; D gene unclear. This CDR3 comprises 11 residues. With 0 bases removed from V and 4 bases from J, the gap between germline ends came to 4 bases. CDR1 is DFQATT and CDR2 is SNEGSKA in the germline V gene (reference sequence). The CDR3 nucleotides are TGCAGTGCTAGAGACAGTTACGAGCAGTACTTC. It yields the protein CSARDSYEQYF.

The chain carries TRBV21-1 and TRBJ2-3; the tabulated D call, TRBD2, remains unverified against the DNA. TRBV21-1 is a pseudogene segment. This CDR3 region has 15 residues. The DNA for the CDR3 is TGTGCCACCCGACGATGGCGGGAAGTATCGGATACGCAGTATTTT. It specifies CATRRWREVSDTQYF.

The rearrangement uses TRBV5-4 and TRBJ2-7, with a tentative D call TRBD2 (5 bases). The CDR3 has 13 amino acids. Trimming took 2 bases from V and 0 from J, leaving 6 bases between them. Germline values: CDR1 SGHNT, CDR2 YYREEE (reference sequence). CDR3 sequence (DNA): TGTGCCAGCAGCTTCCGGGACTCCTACGAGCAGTACTTC. Its protein product is CASSFRDSYEQYF.

The chain links TRBV15 to TRBJ2-7; D perhaps matches TRBD2 (6 bases). V lost 4 bases and J lost 4, with 23 bases in between. This CDR3 spans 17 amino acids. Per the germline V gene, CDR1 is LNHNV and CDR2 is YYDKDF (reference sequence). The CDR3 DNA sequence: TGTGCCACCAGCACCGATAGAAGGAGACTAGTATCATACGAGCAGTACTTC. Its protein product is CATSTDRRRLVSYEQYF.

V is TRBV6-5 and J is TRBJ2-2, with TRBD2 as a possible D gene (7 bases). Trimming shortened V by 2 bases and J by 6 bases, and 16 bases separated the two germline ends. The CDR3 is made up of 16 amino acids. Germline CDR1 reads MNHEY; CDR2 reads SVGAGI. The CDR3 here is CASSYDIGGRPGELFF. The CDR3 DNA reads TGTGCCAGCAGTTACGATATCGGGGGGCGGCCCGGGGAGCTGTTTTTT.

The CDR3 sequence: CASSYGPRAKGYGYTF. CDR3 in DNA: TGTGCCAGCAGTTACGGCCCCAGGGCCAAAGGATATGGCTACACCTTC. The chain combines TRBV6-5 with TRBJ1-2; D might be TRBD1 (5 bases). The CDR3 contains 16 residues. V was shortened by 2 bases and J by 5 bases, with 18 bases between the two germline ends. Germline lookup yields CDR1 MNHEY and CDR2 SVGAGI.

The genes are TRBV4-1 and TRBJ2-1; 12 bases line up with TRBD2. V gave up 6 bases and J gave up 5 bases; unmatched junction bases: 8. The CDR3 spans 16 residues. Germline CDR1 and CDR2: MGHRA and YSYEKL. This CDR3 is CASRPMLAGGNNEQFF. In DNA form, the CDR3 reads TGCGCCAGCAGACCCATGCTAGCGGGGGGGAACAATGAGCAGTTCTTC.

The chain joins TRBV18 to TRBJ1-3; no definite D call. The CDR3 covers 18 residues. CDR1 and CDR2 from the germline V gene are KGHSH and LQKENI. Trimming cost V 2 bases and J 0 bases, with 17 bases left between them. The CDR3 sequence is CASSPISVYDNSGNTIYF. The CDR3 DNA reads TGTGCCAGCTCACCAATCTCAGTCTACGACAACTCTGGAAACACCATATATTTT.

The chain employs TRBV18 and TRBJ2-7, with 11 bases matching TRBD1. Germline-derived CDR1 and CDR2 are KGHSH and LQKENI. The CDR3 spans 14 residues. V shed 0 bases and J 7 bases; nucleotides not matched to a gene: 2. CDR3 sequence: CASSPPDRGREQYF. The CDR3 DNA reads as TGTGCCAGCTCACCACCGGACAGGGGGCGTGAGCAGTACTTC.

V usage is TRBV4-3 and J usage is TRBJ1-1; 10 nucleotides match TRBD1. Germline loops: CDR1 LGHNA, CDR2 YSLEER. V dropped 3 bases and J dropped 4; count of bases not matched to a gene: 5. The CDR3 is made up of 15 amino acids. DNA of the CDR3: TGCGCCAGCAGCCAGGGACAGGGGTCGGTCACTGAAGCTTTCTTT. It codes for CASSQGQGSVTEAFF.

The chain employs TRBV6-1 and TRBJ1-5; D perhaps matches TRBD1 (6 bases). Germline CDR1 MNHNS, CDR2 SASEGT. The CDR3 has 15 amino acids. The ends were cut back, 7 bases at V and 7 bases at J, with 20 bases in the middle. CDR3 nucleotides: TGTGCCAGCAATCACCCCGCGGGGGCTGAACAGCCCCAGCATTTT. Its translation is CASNHPAGAEQPQHF.

V and J are TRBV9 and TRBJ2-7; D ambiguous. The CDR3 has 16 residues. The V end lost 0 bases, the J end lost 0 bases, and 13 bases lay between the germline ends. The germline gives CDR1 SGDLS, CDR2 YYNGEE. CDR3 residues: CASSVEPRLDSYEQYF. CDR3 in DNA: TGTGCCAGCAGCGTAGAACCCAGGCTCGACTCCTACGAGCAGTACTTC.

The chain recombines TRBV5-1 with TRBJ2-7; TRBD2 matches 7 bases. Trimming cost V 4 bases and J 0 bases; bases outside gene matches: 7. This CDR3 is 15 amino acids long. Germline-derived CDR1 and CDR2 are SGHRS and YFSETQ. The CDR3 coding sequence is TGCGCCAGCAGCCCGACGGGGGGAAGCTCCTACGAGCAGTACTTC. Its translation: CASSPTGGSSYEQYF.

This chain uses TRBV7-9 with TRBJ2-7, with a tentative D call TRBD2 (6 bases). From germline, CDR1 is SEHNR and CDR2 FQNEAQ (reference sequence). The V gene lost 1 base and the J gene lost 4 bases, with 11 bases spanning the gap. The CDR3 has 14 amino acids. The CDR3 loop reads CASSLGGVWYEQYF. The CDR3 region has the DNA TGTGCCAGCAGCTTAGGGGGGGTCTGGTACGAGCAGTACTTC.

The genes are TRBV30 and TRBJ2-1; D perhaps matches TRBD2 (6 bases). CDR1 is GTSNPN, CDR2 SVGIG, per germline (reference sequence). Deletions cut 0 bases from V and 4 bases from J, with 16 bases between. CDR3 length equals 16 residues. The CDR3 reads CAWSVRDSVPYNEQFF. In DNA form, the CDR3 reads TGTGCCTGGAGTGTACGGGACTCCGTCCCGTACAATGAGCAGTTCTTC.

Only one count was recorded for this clone. V gene TRBV4-2 combines with J gene TRBJ1-1; D not certain. The CDR3 has 15 amino acids. Germline-derived CDR1 and CDR2 are LGHNA and YNFKEQ. Deletions cut 1 base from V and 0 bases from J, with 9 bases between. This chain's CDR3 is CASSQGAYMNTEAFF. The CDR3 nucleotides read TGTGCCAGCAGCCAAGGGGCGTACATGAACACTGAAGCTTTCTTT.

V and J are TRBV6-5 and TRBJ2-5; no definite D call. The CDR3 length is 14 residues. Germline V gives CDR1 MNHEY, CDR2 SVGAGI. V was cut by 0 bases and J by 1 base, with 6 bases left in between. The chain's CDR3 is CASSYSRFQETQYF. The CDR3 nucleotides are TGTGCCAGCAGTTACTCGAGGTTCCAAGAGACCCAGTACTTC.

The chain joins TRBV4-1 to TRBJ2-7, with 7 bases that match TRBD1. Trimming removed 4 bases from V and 7 bases from J; junction bases left unmatched: 7. Germline CDR1 and CDR2: MGHRA and YSYEKL. This CDR3 is 13 amino acids long. DNA for the CDR3: TGCGCCAGCAGCCCCGGGACAGTGACAGAGCAGTACTTC. Its protein product is CASSPGTVTEQYF.

The rearrangement joins TRBV6-1 to TRBJ2-7, with D maybe TRBD1 (5 bases). Trimming stripped 0 bases from V and 3 bases from J, with 18 bases between. CDR1 is MNHNS and CDR2 is SASEGT in the germline V gene. This CDR3 has 17 residues. The CDR3 sequence: CASSEAHDWGGGYEQYF. The CDR3 DNA reads as TGTGCCAGCAGTGAAGCGCATGACTGGGGCGGTGGCTACGAGCAGTACTTC.

The chain is built from TRBV27 and TRBJ2-3; 15 nucleotides line up with TRBD2. Germline values: CDR1 MNHEY, CDR2 SMNVEV (reference sequence). V dropped 3 bases and J dropped 0; count of bases not matched to a gene: 19. The CDR3 consists of 23 residues. CDR3 region: CASSFSGTSGGPGRWTSTDTQYF. The CDR3, as DNA: TGTGCCAGCAGTTTCTCCGGGACTAGCGGGGGGCCCGGCCGGTGGACTAGCACAGATACGCAGTATTTT.

This clone was counted once. V usage is TRBV6-1 and J usage is TRBJ1-5, with D tentatively TRBD1 (5 bases). The V gene lost 5 bases and the J gene lost 4 bases, with 9 bases spanning the gap. CDR1 MNHNS and CDR2 SASEGT come from the germline V gene. The CDR3 spans 13 residues. CDR3 in amino acids: CASSTTVNQPQHF. CDR3 coding DNA: TGTGCCAGCAGTACGACAGTGAATCAGCCCCAGCATTTT.

This chain joins TRBV15 and TRBJ2-7, with 7 bases aligning to TRBD2. CDR3 length: 15 residues. V dropped 1 base and J dropped 2; count of bases not matched to a gene: 5. Per the germline V gene, CDR1 is LNHNV and CDR2 is YYDKDF (reference sequence). The CDR3 sequence: CATSRGASGTYEQYF. In DNA form, the CDR3 reads TGTGCCACCAGCAGAGGGGCTAGCGGTACCTACGAGCAGTACTTC.

The V and J genes are TRBV9 and TRBJ2-2; possibly TRBD1 for D (5 bases). V lost 3 bases and J 4 bases, leaving 7 bases between the germline ends. The CDR3 has 13 amino acids. Germline CDR1 reads SGDLS; CDR2 reads YYNGEE. As DNA, the CDR3 is TGTGCCAGCAGCGGACAGATCACCGGGGAGCTGTTTTTT. This gives the protein CASSGQITGELFF.

J is TRBJ1-5 and V is TRBV5-6, with TRBD1 as a possible D gene (5 bases). This CDR3 region has 12 residues. With 2 bases removed from V and 5 bases from J, the gap between germline ends came to 5 bases. CDR1 and CDR2 (germline): SGHDT, YYEEEE. Written as DNA, the CDR3 is TGTGCCAGCAGCTTAGGGGATCAGCCCCAGCATTTT. Its protein is CASSLGDQPQHF.

The genes are TRBV6-1 and TRBJ2-7; 10 bases match TRBD2. V shed 1 base and J 4 bases; nucleotides not matched to a gene: 7. Germline values: CDR1 MNHNS, CDR2 SASEGT. This CDR3 has 16 residues. The DNA of the CDR3 is TGTGCCAGCAGTGAAGGGACTAGCGGAAAACTATACGAGCAGTACTTC. It codes for CASSEGTSGKLYEQYF.

This clone appeared a few times. This chain links TRBV6-1 with TRBJ2-7; 9 bases align to TRBD1. CDR3 size: 13 residues. Germline values: CDR1 MNHNS, CDR2 SASEGT. Trimming at V came to 6 bases and at J to 2 bases, leaving 2 bases not matched to a gene. In nucleotides, the CDR3 is TGTGCCAGCAGGGACAGGGGTGCCTACGAGCAGTACTTC. This encodes CASRDRGAYEQYF.

The rearrangement joins TRBV12-1 to TRBJ2-7; the tabulated D call, TRBD2, remains unverified against the DNA. TRBV12-1 is annotated as a pseudogene. The CDR3 is made up of 17 amino acids. The DNA for the CDR3 is TGTGCCAGCAGCTCCCCCAGGGGCGGGAGGTTCCCAGACGAGCAGTACTTC. This codes for CASSSPRGGRFPDEQYF.

This CDR3 is CASSQDPPGISNQPQHF. DNA for the CDR3: TGCGCCAGCAGCCAAGACCCCCCGGGAATAAGCAATCAGCCCCAGCATTTT. The chain combines TRBV4-1 with TRBJ1-5, with D uncertain. This CDR3 spans 17 amino acids. Trimming left V 0 bases short and J 1 base short, with 13 bases between. In germline, CDR1 is MGHRA, CDR2 YSYEKL.

The chain links TRBV18 to TRBJ1-6; 7 positions match TRBD1. Germline loops: CDR1 KGHSH, CDR2 LQKENI. This CDR3 is built from 16 residues. Unmatched junction bases numbered 10, after V lost 3 bases and J lost 8 bases. The CDR3 reads CASSPRELRGHSPLHF. The DNA of the CDR3 is TGTGCCAGCTCACCTAGGGAACTTAGGGGGCATTCACCCCTCCACTTT.

This chain uses TRBV5-1 with TRBJ1-2, with 11 positions matching TRBD1. Trimming took 3 bases from V and 4 from J; bases not matched to a gene: 2. Per germline, CDR1 SGHRS and CDR2 YFSETQ. This CDR3 contains 14 residues. The DNA for the CDR3 is TGCGCCAGCAGCTCCGGACAGGGGGCCTATGGCTACACCTTC. Its translation is CASSSGQGAYGYTF.